The rows below give T cell receptor beta chains drawn from one sample of a study of CD8 T cells in Susac syndrome. TCRdb called the immunoSEQ multiplex PCR reads again in MiXCR, with one record for every CDR3 protein. The sample records 85,000 to 130,000 distinct CDR3 sequences, approximately 94% being singletons. Sequenced input: CD8+ T cells from PBMCs. The receptors were sampled from a human donor with Susac syndrome. CDR3s include the opening cysteine and the closing phenylalanine or tryptophan. Each record gives: V gene, J gene, clone size, D gene, CDR3 protein, CDR3 DNA. The D gene is left open where the match is weak. Rows give clone size only sometimes, using once, few, many, or a class for an expanded clone.

>TRBV6-6|TRBJ2-5|-|-
CASSYFEGEYQETQYF
TGTGCCAGCAGTTACTTCGAGGGAGAGTACCAAGAGACCCAGTACTTC
>TRBV9|TRBJ1-3|-|-
CASSVRGAGNTIYF
TGTGCCAGCAGCGTGAGGGGGGCTGGAAACACCATATATTTT
>TRBV7-9|TRBJ1-1|-|-
CASSSGPLTEAFF
TGTGCCAGCAGCTCCGGACCCCTTACTGAAGCTTTCTTT
>TRBV7-6|TRBJ2-1|once|-
CASSPGRSYNEQFF
TGTGCCAGCAGCCCGGGCCGCTCCTACAATGAGCAGTTCTTC
>TRBV20-1|TRBJ1-1|-|-
CSARSGDYNRVGTEAFF
TGCAGTGCTAGATCTGGGGATTACAACAGGGTGGGGACTGAAGCTTTCTTT
>TRBV28|TRBJ2-1|-|TRBD2
CASSTFQRGVYNEQFF
TGTGCCAGCAGTACCTTCCAGCGGGGGGTCTACAATGAGCAGTTCTTC
>TRBV20-1|TRBJ2-2|-|-
CSASRGAGGELFF
TGCAGTGCTAGTCGGGGGGCTGGTGGGGAGCTGTTTTTT
>TRBV20-1|TRBJ1-2|-|TRBD1
CSARYPGQSYGYTF
TGCAGTGCTAGATACCCGGGACAGAGCTATGGCTACACCTTC
>TRBV4-1|TRBJ2-7|-|-
CASSQRRDYEQYF
TGCGCCAGCAGCCAACGACGGGACTACGAGCAGTACTTC
>TRBV29-1|TRBJ2-7|once|-
CSVEGAGNYEQYF
TGCAGCGTTGAGGGTGCAGGCAATTACGAGCAGTACTTC
>TRBV6-2/TRBV6-3|TRBJ2-5|few|-
CASSYLSGETQETQYF
TGTGCCAGCAGTTACCTTTCGGGGGAGACCCAAGAGACCCAGTACTTC
>TRBV20-1|TRBJ2-7|-|-
CSARDGPLTYEQYF
TGCAGTGCTAGGGACGGGCCACTTACCTACGAGCAGTACTTC
>TRBV2|TRBJ2-3|-|-
CASSDASWGQYF
TGTGCCAGCAGTGATGCGTCCTGGGGGCAGTATTTT
>TRBV20-1|TRBJ1-6|once|TRBD1
CSARQGAEDSSPLHF
TGCAGTGCTAGGCAGGGGGCGGAGGACTCCTCACCCCTCCACTTT
>TRBV23-1|TRBJ2-1|once|-
CASSLKGGAFQNEQFF
TGCGCCAGCAGTCTTAAGGGTGGGGCTTTTCAAAATGAGCAGTTCTTC
>TRBV24-1|TRBJ2-1|-|TRBD2
CATSDPLAGDSYNEQFF
TGTGCCACCAGTGATCCCTTAGCGGGGGATTCCTACAATGAGCAGTTCTTC
>TRBV12-5|TRBJ2-7|-|-
CASGLSGGEQYF
TGTGCTAGTGGTTTGTCGGGCGGTGAGCAGTACTTC
>TRBV7-9|TRBJ2-7|few|-
CASSSQGYEQYF
TGTGCCAGCAGCTCCCAGGGTTACGAGCAGTACTTC
>TRBV12-3/TRBV12-4|TRBJ1-2|-|-
CASSFSYGYGYTF
TGTGCCAGCAGTTTCTCTTATGGGTATGGCTACACCTTC
>TRBV29-1|TRBJ1-2|-|-
CSVLQDGANYGYTF
TGCAGCGTCCTCCAGGACGGGGCTAACTATGGCTACACCTTC
>TRBV9|TRBJ2-4|-|-
CASSKQGGENIQYF
TGTGCCAGCAGCAAGCAGGGGGGGGAAAACATTCAGTACTTC
>TRBV9|TRBJ2-1|-|TRBD2
CASSVGGGSYNEQFF
TGTGCCAGCAGCGTAGGCGGGGGGTCCTACAATGAGCAGTTCTTC
>TRBV27|TRBJ2-1|-|TRBD1
CASSPGDRVYNEQFF
TGTGCCAGCAGCCCGGGGGACAGGGTATACAATGAGCAGTTCTTC
>TRBV15|TRBJ2-5|-|-
CATSRTETQYF
TGTGCCACCAGCAGAACGGAGACCCAGTACTTC
>TRBV4-1|TRBJ2-3|once|TRBD1
CASSQDRESSDRGGTDTQYF
TGCGCCAGCAGCCAAGACCGCGAAAGTTCAGACAGGGGAGGAACAGATACGCAGTATTTT
>TRBV12-3/TRBV12-4|TRBJ2-7|once|TRBD1
CASRMSGTGSYEQYF
TGTGCCAGCAGGATGAGCGGGACAGGGTCCTACGAGCAGTACTTC
>TRBV3-1|TRBJ2-5|-|-
CASSQDRAVQETQYF
TGTGCCAGCAGCCAAGATAGGGCAGTTCAAGAGACCCAGTACTTC
>TRBV6-5|TRBJ2-7|-|TRBD1
CASSSGGSEQYF
TGTGCCAGCAGTTCAGGGGGCTCCGAGCAGTACTTC
>TRBV29-1|TRBJ2-7|-|-
CSVEIVSSYEQYF
TGCAGCGTTGAAATCGTGAGCTCCTACGAGCAGTACTTC